One and the same sample provided the 31 T cell receptor beta chains below, sequenced in a study of blood T cell repertoires in COVID-19. Clones were sequenced by immunoSEQ multiplex PCR, and TCRdb holds only the in-frame ones, with some missing. The repertoire consists of about 380,000 clones, with 85% occurring once and the leading ten covering more than 3%. What was sequenced was peripheral blood. These receptor sequences come from a young woman with acute or convalescent COVID-19.

This sequence joins TRBV10-1 and TRBJ2-7; weak D call: TRBD2 (5 bases). V lost 4 bases and J 11 bases, leaving 9 bases between the germline ends. The CDR3 has 10 residues. Looked up from germline, CDR1 is WNHNN and CDR2 is SYGVQD (reference sequence). The CDR3 DNA reads as TGCGCCAGCAGTGCGAGGGAAGAGTACTTC. This gives the protein CASSAREEYF.

The chain is built from TRBV7-9 and TRBJ1-5; D is unresolved. The ends were cut back, 3 bases at V and 8 bases at J, with 20 bases in the middle. CDR1 SEHNR and CDR2 FQNEAQ come from the germline V gene (reference sequence). The CDR3 is made up of 16 amino acids. The CDR3 loop is CASSLRAGQHEEPQHF. CDR3 nucleotides: TGTGCCAGCAGCTTGAGGGCGGGTCAACATGAGGAGCCCCAGCATTTT.

The rearrangement uses TRBV11-2 and TRBJ1-1; tentatively, D is TRBD1 (6 bases). Trimming shortened V by 2 bases and J by 5 bases, and 12 bases separated the two germline ends. The CDR3 has 14 residues. The V gene's germline CDR1 is SGHAT and CDR2 FQNNGV. The CDR3 protein is CASSLSRGTTEAFF. In DNA form, the CDR3 reads TGTGCCAGCAGCTTAAGCAGGGGAACGACTGAAGCTTTCTTT.

The chain carries TRBV20-1 and TRBJ2-3; maybe TRBD1 (5 bases). This CDR3 is 13 amino acids long. Trimming shortened V by 3 bases and J by 4 bases, and 11 bases separated the two germline ends. The V gene's germline CDR1 is DFQATT and CDR2 SNEGSKA (reference sequence). In nucleotides, the CDR3 is TGCAGTGCTAGTAGTCAGGGCGCAGATACGCAGTATTTT. It codes for CSASSQGADTQYF.

The chain carries TRBV25-1 and TRBJ2-7; D possibly corresponds to TRBD1 (5 bases). The CDR3 is 13 amino acids. The germline CDR1 and CDR2 sequences are MGHDK and SYGVNS. The V and J ends lost 2 bases and 4 bases respectively, with 9 bases between them. For the CDR3, the DNA is TGTGCCAGCAGTGAAGGGGCAGCTTACGAGCAGTACTTC. Protein: CASSEGAAYEQYF.

The rearrangement joins TRBV24-1 to TRBJ2-1; TRBD2 matches at 8 bases. Per germline, CDR1 KGHDR and CDR2 SFDVKD. This CDR3 comprises 17 residues. V was pared by 0 bases and J by 8 bases, with 11 bases of the junction left unmatched. CDR3 nucleotide sequence: TGTGCCACCAGTGATTTGCGTTTCGGCTCCGGGGGGGATGAGCAGTTCTTC. This codes for CATSDLRFGSGGDEQFF.

Only one count was recorded for this clone. The genes are TRBV5-6 and TRBJ2-6, with a possible D match to TRBD1 (5 bases). CDR1 is SGHDT, CDR2 YYEEEE, per germline. With 0 bases removed from V and 0 bases from J, the gap between germline ends came to 10 bases. The CDR3 runs 17 residues. Here the CDR3 DNA reads TGTGCCAGCAGCTTGGTTGGACACCTCTCTGGGGCCAACGTCCTGACTTTC. Protein product: CASSLVGHLSGANVLTF.

CDR3 amino acids: CATSDSRLPSNEQFF. The CDR3 DNA reads as TGTGCCACCAGTGATTCGCGACTACCCTCCAATGAGCAGTTCTTC. The V and J genes are TRBV24-1 and TRBJ2-1; D may be TRBD2 (5 bases). From germline, CDR1 is KGHDR and CDR2 SFDVKD. The germline V and J ends were trimmed by 2 bases and 6 bases, with 13 bases remaining between them. This CDR3 region has 15 residues.

J is TRBJ1-6 and V is TRBV6-6; 7 positions agree with TRBD1. Germline V gene sequence: CDR1 MNHNY, CDR2 SVGAGI (reference sequence). Trimming at V came to 2 bases and at J to 7 bases, leaving 8 bases not matched to a gene. CDR3 length equals 16 residues. The CDR3 here is CASSYPPRDRNSPLHF. Here the CDR3 DNA reads TGTGCCAGCAGTTACCCCCCCCGGGACAGAAATTCACCCCTCCACTTT.

Regarding this clone: Other DNA variants within this sample encode the same CDR3. The rearrangement uses TRBV3-1 (or the pseudogene TRBV3-2) and TRBJ2-5; D uncertain. Germline CDR1 and CDR2: LGHDT and YNNKEL (reference sequence). The CDR3 loop spans 11 amino acids. The V end lost 3 bases, the J end lost 5 bases, and 4 bases lay between the germline ends. For the CDR3, the DNA is TGTGCCAGCAGCCAGCGTGAGACCCAGTACTTC. Amino acids: CASSQRETQYF.

The CDR3 loop is CASSLLQDGGTEAFF. CDR3 coding DNA: TGTGCCAGCAGCTTATTACAGGACGGGGGAACTGAAGCTTTCTTT. V usage is TRBV5-6 and J usage is TRBJ1-1; perhaps TRBD1 as D (5 bases). With 2 bases removed from V and 5 bases from J, the gap between germline ends came to 16 bases. The CDR3 is 15 residues long. CDR1 and CDR2 (germline): SGHDT, YYEEEE. The whole variable domain, filled in from reference TRBV5-6 and TRBJ1-1, reads DAGVTQSPTHLIKTRGQQVTLRCSPKSGHDTVSWYQQALGQGPQFIFQYYEEEERQRGNFPDRFSGHQFPNYSSELNVNALLLGDSALYLCASSLLQDGGTEAFFGQGTRLTVV.

This chain links TRBV28 with TRBJ2-1; the match to TRBD2 covers 8 bases. The V segment lost 6 bases and the J segment 6 bases; nucleotides outside the gene matches: 13. The CDR3 has 16 amino acids. Germline V gene lookup returns CDR1 MDHEN and CDR2 SYDVKM. As DNA, the CDR3 is TGTGCCAGCAGCTCCCCCGGGACTAGTCCCTCCAATGAGCAGTTCTTC. The encoded protein is CASSSPGTSPSNEQFF. Using reference TRBV28 and TRBJ2-1 for the parts outside the CDR3, the full variable domain is DVKVTQSSRYLVKRTGEKVFLECVQDMDHENMFWYRQDPGLGLRLIYFSYDVKMKEKGDIPEGYSVSREKKERFSLILESASTNQTSMYLCASSSPGTSPSNEQFFGPGTRLTVL.

This chain joins TRBV20-1 and TRBJ1-1, with D unresolved. V gave up 3 bases and J gave up 2 bases, with 16 bases separating them. Germline CDR1 reads DFQATT; CDR2 reads SNEGSKA (reference sequence). This CDR3 has 15 residues. The CDR3 here is CSASRAWGGNTEAFF. CDR3 in DNA: TGCAGTGCTAGTAGGGCTTGGGGAGGTAACACTGAAGCTTTCTTT.

The V call is TRBV12-5, the J call TRBJ2-1, with TRBD2 as a possible D gene (5 bases). Germline CDR1 and CDR2: LGHNT and FRNRAP. Trimming stripped 0 bases from V and 8 bases from J, with 11 bases between. The CDR3 covers 14 residues. Here the CDR3 reads CASGLVSGEDEQFF. In DNA, the CDR3 is TGTGCTAGTGGTTTGGTATCCGGGGAAGATGAGCAGTTCTTC.

This sequence joins TRBV5-1 and TRBJ1-4; 8 bases align to TRBD1. Germline-derived CDR1 and CDR2 are SGHRS and YFSETQ. V lost 1 base to trimming and J lost 4 bases; unmatched junction nucleotides: 0. The CDR3 sequence is 14 residues long. CDR3 sequence: CASSLTGGNEKLFF. CDR3 nucleotide sequence: TGCGCCAGCAGCTTGACAGGGGGTAATGAAAAACTGTTTTTT.

The chain combines TRBV7-2 with TRBJ1-1; D is unresolved. The germline V and J ends were trimmed by 5 bases and 6 bases, with 10 bases remaining between them. This CDR3 spans 12 amino acids. The germline V gene has CDR1 SGHTA and CDR2 FQGNSA. CDR3 region: CASSQAVAEAFF. The CDR3 DNA is TGTGCCAGCAGCCAAGCGGTGGCTGAAGCTTTCTTT.

This chain joins TRBV19 and TRBJ1-2; D not certain. The CDR3 totals 13 residues. V was cut by 7 bases and J by 4 bases, with 13 bases left in between. Germline CDR1 LNHDA, CDR2 SQIVND (reference sequence). CDR3 sequence reads: CASNRQVFYGYTF. CDR3 coding DNA: TGTGCCAGTAATCGGCAGGTTTTCTATGGCTACACCTTC.

This chain connects TRBV30 to TRBJ1-2; 8 bases are a match to TRBD1. Germline-derived CDR1 and CDR2 are GTSNPN and SVGIG (reference sequence). V dropped 3 bases and J dropped 3; count of bases not matched to a gene: 6. The CDR3 has 14 residues. As DNA, the CDR3 is TGTGCCTGGAGCCGGACAGGGTGGGACTATGGCTACACCTTC. Protein product: CAWSRTGWDYGYTF.

V is TRBV28 and J is TRBJ2-5; 8 bases line up with TRBD1. J gave up 4 bases and V 5 bases, and 3 bases lay outside the gene matches. The germline V gene encodes CDR1 MDHEN and CDR2 SYDVKM. CDR3 length: 13 residues. This chain's CDR3 is CASSRQGPETQYF. DNA for the CDR3: TGTGCCAGCAGTAGACAGGGGCCAGAGACCCAGTACTTC.

The CDR3 reads CASSLSPRGGDEQYF. CDR3 DNA: TGTGCCAGCAGCTTGAGTCCACGAGGCGGGGACGAGCAGTACTTC. The genes are TRBV7-3 and TRBJ2-7, with a tentative D call TRBD2 (6 bases). CDR1 and CDR2 (germline): SGHTA, FQGTGA. The CDR3 spans 15 residues. Trimming removed 3 bases at V and 5 bases at J, with 17 bases between.

The chain is built from TRBV19 and TRBJ1-6; 8 bases agree with TRBD1. This CDR3 contains 16 residues. Germline CDR1 reads LNHDA; CDR2 reads SQIVND (reference sequence). The J segment lost 7 bases and the V segment lost 2 bases, leaving 7 bases of the junction unmatched. In nucleotides, the CDR3 is TGTGCCAGTAGTATATTGCCAGGGGGCAGGAATTCACCCCTCCACTTT. It codes for CASSILPGGRNSPLHF.

V usage is TRBV3-1 (or the pseudogene TRBV3-2) and J usage is TRBJ1-1, with 7 bases identical to TRBD1. Germline trimming cut 6 bases from V and 4 bases from J; bases unmatched to any gene: 5. The germline V gene encodes CDR1 LGHDT and CDR2 YNNKEL (reference sequence). The CDR3 has 13 residues. CDR3 in amino acids: CASRPGGSTEAFF. As DNA, the CDR3 is TGTGCCAGCAGGCCAGGGGGAAGCACTGAAGCTTTCTTT.

A single count supports this clone. The chain links TRBV12-3 or TRBV12-4 to TRBJ1-2; a weak D match, TRBD1 (5 bases). The V gene lost 3 bases and the J gene lost 5 bases, with 10 bases spanning the gap. The CDR3 consists of 13 residues. CDR3 in DNA: TGTGCCAGCAGTTTTAGGGGTTTATATGGCTACACCTTC. This sequence encodes CASSFRGLYGYTF.

This clone was recorded a few times. This chain connects TRBV7-3 to TRBJ1-1; D gene ambiguous. V was clipped by 5 bases and J by 5 bases, with 15 bases between them. The CDR3 runs 14 residues. Germline V gives CDR1 SGHTA, CDR2 FQGTGA. The CDR3 spells CASSQKSSRTEAFF. CDR3 in DNA: TGTGCCAGCAGCCAAAAGTCGTCGAGGACTGAAGCTTTCTTT.

This clone was seen a handful of times. Additional DNA sequences in this sample encode the identical CDR3. This chain connects TRBV24-1 to TRBJ2-1; 8 bases line up with TRBD2. This CDR3 is built from 15 residues. Germline V CDR1 and CDR2: KGHDR, SFDVKD. Losses at the gene ends were 4 bases for V and 0 bases for J; bases not matched to a gene: 1. CDR3 sequence: CATSEGTSSYNEQFF. CDR3 DNA: TGTGCCACCAGTGAGGGGACTAGCTCCTACAATGAGCAGTTCTTC.

This clone was recorded once. The chain joins TRBV6-5 to TRBJ1-1; D is uncertain. The ends were cut back, 4 bases at V and 11 bases at J, with 20 bases in the middle. The CDR3 has 14 amino acids. Germline V gives CDR1 MNHEY, CDR2 SVGAGI. CDR3 sequence reads: CASSSVPTEKKAFF. The DNA of the CDR3 is TGTGCCAGCAGTTCCGTTCCGACGGAGAAAAAGGCTTTCTTT.

The CDR3 DNA is TGTGCCAGCAGTTGGGGACAGGGGAGGTCCGGGGAGCTGTTTTTT. Translated, it gives CASSWGQGRSGELFF. V and J are TRBV28 and TRBJ2-2, with TRBD1 matching over 10 bases. With V trimmed by 4 bases and J by 6 bases, 5 bases remained unmatched. Germline assignment: CDR1 MDHEN and CDR2 SYDVKM. CDR3 length equals 15 residues.

The V call is TRBV7-9, the J call TRBJ1-3, with a weak D call TRBD1 (5 bases). V lost 0 bases to trimming and J lost 0 bases, with 9 bases between them. The germline CDR1 and CDR2 sequences are SEHNR and FQNEAQ (reference sequence). This CDR3 has 16 amino acids. CDR3 in amino acids: CASSLASQGSGNTIYF. The DNA of the CDR3 is TGTGCCAGCAGCTTAGCGAGCCAGGGCTCTGGAAACACCATATATTTT.

This clone was picked up a small number of times. The CDR3: CASAGQLGNTEAFF. Written as DNA, the CDR3 is TGTGCCAGCGCTGGACAGCTAGGGAACACTGAAGCTTTCTTT. This chain uses TRBV6-5 with TRBJ1-1; a possible D gene is TRBD1 (6 bases). The CDR3 loop spans 14 amino acids. V was shortened by 8 bases and J by 1 base, with 14 bases between the two germline ends. CDR1 and CDR2 from the germline V gene are MNHEY and SVGAGI.

The chain carries TRBV28 and TRBJ1-4, with D unresolved. Germline CDR1 and CDR2: MDHEN and SYDVKM. The V and J ends lost 1 base and 8 bases respectively, with 14 bases between them. CDR3 size: 15 residues. The CDR3 nucleotides read TGTGCCAGCAGTTTATCGACTAGGGTAGGAGAAAAACTGTTTTTT. Protein product: CASSLSTRVGEKLFF.

This chain joins TRBV5-1 and TRBJ2-1, with unresolved D. The V gene's germline CDR1 is SGHRS and CDR2 YFSETQ. Between the trimmed V and J ends, which lost 4 bases and 8 bases, there was a span of 16 bases. The CDR3 length is 14 residues. In DNA form, the CDR3 reads TGCGCCAGCAGCCAAGCGAACTTTAAGGATGAGCAGTTCTTC. Encoded protein: CASSQANFKDEQFF.